The sample holds many counts of the clone carrying this T cell receptor beta chain. TCRdb passed the 5' RACE reads through MiXCR, listing each CDR3 protein once. The table includes about 30,000 distinct CDR3 sequences, about 6% detected once. The CDR3 is made up of 11 amino acids. Between the trimmed V and J ends, which lost 7 bases and 0 bases, there was a span of 4 bases. Germline CDR1 SQVTM, CDR2 ANQGSEA. The data were taken from a study of T cells after yellow fever vaccination. On the study more broadly: Researchers used SMART-Seq v4 Ultra Low Input to prepare fractions that had low cell numbers.

Study-level points and caveats: The secondary response was weaker, and its peak arrived faster, on day 5 versus 15.

Sample: PBMCs, either bulk or a sorted T-cell subset (CD4+, CD8+, memory, or dextramer-sorted; not recorded which), taken on the day of the yellow fever booster vaccination. The TCR sequence derives from a man in his thirties or forties who received the YFV17D yellow fever vaccine. The chain has TRBV29-1 and TRBJ2-1; D unresolved. The CDR3 loop reads CSAFSYNEQFF. The CDR3 DNA is TGCAGCGCCTTCTCCTACAATGAGCAGTTCTTC.